This T cell receptor beta chain appears in the sequencing data of a study of PD-L1 blockade in urothelial cancer. In the study overall: Males with bladder-origin urothelial cancer constituted about nine tenths of the roughly 29 patients. The researchers analyzed blood 3 weeks (second dose) and 6 weeks after treatment start. Blood gave a median 141,255 T cells.

Trimming removed 3 bases from V and 8 bases from J, with 14 bases in between. Germline V lookup: CDR1 KGHSH, CDR2 LQKENI. This CDR3 is built from 14 residues. Assay used: immunoSEQ multiplex PCR; TCRdb lists only in-frame clones, some missing. The table lists about 55,000 clones, approximately 75% of them singletons. The chain recombines TRBV18 with TRBJ2-1; a weak D match, TRBD2 (5 bases). This clonotype originated in a man in his 70s with urothelial cancer. Sequencing used PBMCs, obtained around atezolizumab (anti-PD-L1) treatment. In DNA form, the CDR3 reads TGTGCCAGCTCACCCGGACCAGCGGTCGATGAGCAGTTCTTC. It codes for CASSPGPAVDEQFF.